The 8 T cell receptor beta chains below were found in one sample sequenced in a study of shared clonotypes between healthy human individuals. Sequencing used immunoSEQ multiplex PCR; TCRdb keeps in-frame clones, though not all of them. The data contain 2 million to 2.5 million clones, 90% to 96% of them seen just once; the ten biggest clones take up approximately 0.13%. Sequenced sample: naive CD4+ T cells sorted from blood. This sample's subset: CD45RA+ positively selected. These receptor sequences come from a young man in good health.

V usage is TRBV6-1 and J usage is TRBJ1-1; D is unresolved. There are 12 residues in the CDR3. Germline lookup yields CDR1 MNHNS and CDR2 SASEGT. Trimming removed 7 bases at V and 6 bases at J, with 12 bases between. This chain's CDR3 is CASKTPRAEAFF. The CDR3 nucleotides are TGTGCCAGCAAAACCCCGCGGGCTGAAGCTTTCTTT.

This clone showed up just a few times. The chain combines TRBV19 with TRBJ1-6; TRBD1 might be the D (5 bases). Deletions cut 8 bases from V and 7 bases from J, with 15 bases between. The CDR3 spans 14 residues. CDR1 is LNHDA, CDR2 SQIVND, per germline (reference sequence). The chain's CDR3 is CASCSGALNSPLHF. In DNA, the CDR3 is TGTGCCAGTTGCTCTGGGGCTTTAAATTCACCCCTCCACTTT.

There are a few counts of this clone. In the same sample, other DNA sequences code for this CDR3. The rearrangement joins TRBV2 to TRBJ2-6; unclear D gene. The CDR3 covers 13 residues. Germline CDR1 SNHLY, CDR2 FYNNEI. V lost 4 bases, J lost 1 base, and 2 bases lay in between. The CDR3 nucleotides read TGTGCCAGCAGTGGATCTGGGGCCAACGTCCTGACTTTC. It yields the protein CASSGSGANVLTF.

V usage is TRBV15 and J usage is TRBJ1-2; 10 nucleotides agree with TRBD1. Germline-derived CDR1 and CDR2 are LNHNV and YYDKDF (reference sequence). J lost 7 bases, V lost 0 bases, and 8 bases had no gene match. The CDR3 covers 16 residues. The CDR3 nucleotides read TGTGCCACCAGCAGAGACCGGGACAGGGGTGGAAGTGGCTACACCTTC. Translation gives CATSRDRDRGGSGYTF. Using reference TRBV15 and TRBJ1-2 for the parts outside the CDR3, the full variable domain is DAMVIQNPRYQVTQFGKPVTLSCSQTLNHNVMYWYQQKSSQAPKLLFHYYDKDFNNEADTPDNFQSRRPNTSFCFLDIRSPGLGDTAMYLCATSRDRDRGGSGYTFGSGTRLTVV.

The chain combines TRBV28 with TRBJ1-1; D possibly corresponds to TRBD1 (5 bases). Deletions cut 11 bases from V and 1 base from J, with 20 bases between. CDR3 size: 15 residues. Per germline, CDR1 MDHEN and CDR2 SYDVKM. Here the CDR3 DNA reads TGTGCCTCACTGGCTGGGAACACAGGGAACACTGAAGCTTTCTTT. This gives the protein CASLAGNTGNTEAFF.

The rearrangement joins TRBV7-8 to TRBJ2-3; D is perhaps TRBD2 (6 bases). Germline CDR1 SGHVS, CDR2 FQNEAQ. Trimming shortened V by 1 base and J by 2 bases, and 19 bases separated the two germline ends. This CDR3 has 18 residues. The CDR3 loop is CASSLGHSGVPTTDTQYF. The CDR3 coding sequence is TGTGCCAGCAGCTTAGGGCACTCGGGGGTCCCCACCACAGATACGCAGTATTTT. The full variable domain, its missing parts supplied by reference TRBV7-8 and TRBJ2-3, is GAGVSQSPRYKVAKRGQDVALRCDPISGHVSLFWYQQALGQGPEFLTYFQNEAQLDKSGLPSDRFFAERPEGSVSTLKIQRTQQEDSAVYLCASSLGHSGVPTTDTQYFGPGTRLTVL.

The chain combines TRBV7-8 with TRBJ1-2, with D possibly TRBD1 on 6 matching bases. V was clipped by 11 bases and J by 8 bases, with 21 bases between them. This CDR3 has 13 amino acids. Germline V gene data show CDR1 as SGHVS and CDR2 as FQNEAQ. The CDR3 here is CASSKGEKDGYTF. The CDR3 region has the DNA TGTGCCTCGTCGAAGGGGGAAAAGGACGGCTACACCTTC.

V and J are TRBV7-9 and TRBJ1-4; 11 bases line up with TRBD1. J gave up 11 bases and V 4 bases, and 9 bases lay outside the gene matches. In germline, CDR1 is SEHNR, CDR2 FQNEAQ (reference sequence). This CDR3 contains 15 residues. The CDR3 sequence is CASSSEGTGGGKLFF. CDR3 nucleotides: TGTGCCAGCAGCTCCGAGGGGACAGGGGGAGGGAAACTGTTTTTT.